Shown below are 23 T cell receptor beta chains from a single sample sequenced in a study of control samples from healthy donors and cancer patients. Data came from immunoSEQ multiplex PCR; TCRdb stores just in-frame clones and leaves some out. The repertoire holds around 180,000 clones, with just over 85% as singletons. Sequencing was performed on blood. Receptors originate from a woman in her 30s in good health.

The V and J genes are TRBV6-5 and TRBJ1-1, with D possibly matching TRBD1 (5 bases). Germline V lookup: CDR1 MNHEY, CDR2 SVGAGI. V was cut by 5 bases and J by 1 base, with 8 bases left in between. This CDR3 is built from 13 residues. CDR3 nucleotide sequence: TGTGCCAGCAGTAACGGGGGGAACACTGAAGCTTTCTTT. It codes for CASSNGGNTEAFF.

The V and J genes are TRBV7-9 and TRBJ2-3; no clear D. Trimming removed 7 bases from V and 5 bases from J, with 7 bases in between. The CDR3 length is 11 residues. CDR1 is SEHNR and CDR2 is FQNEAQ in the germline V gene (reference sequence). The CDR3 coding sequence is TGTGCCAGCACCAACAGAGATACGCAGTATTTT. As protein: CASTNRDTQYF.

This clone was detected only a few times. The chain couples TRBV6-5 to TRBJ2-7; either TRBD1 or TRBD2 may fit D (5 bases each). Germline assignment: CDR1 MNHEY and CDR2 SVGAGI. V lost 0 bases and J 6 bases, leaving 15 bases between the germline ends. The CDR3 extends over 15 amino acids. CDR3 protein: CASSYSSARGLEQYF. The CDR3 region has the DNA TGTGCCAGCAGTTACTCGAGTGCGAGGGGCCTCGAGCAGTACTTC.

The chain uses TRBV10-3 and TRBJ2-3; 14 positions agree with TRBD2. CDR1 and CDR2 from the germline V gene are ENHRY and SYGVKD. CDR3 length equals 16 residues. Unmatched junction bases numbered 6, after V lost 7 bases and J lost 3 bases. CDR3 sequence reads: CAITKGTSGSTDTQYF. CDR3 nucleotides: TGTGCCATCACCAAGGGGACTAGCGGGAGTACAGATACGCAGTATTTT.

This sequence joins TRBV5-4 and TRBJ2-1; 14 nucleotides line up with TRBD2. The CDR3 sequence is 17 residues long. Germline V gene lookup returns CDR1 SGHNT and CDR2 YYREEE (reference sequence). V lost 0 bases to trimming and J lost 4 bases; unmatched junction nucleotides: 3. The CDR3 DNA is TGTGCCAGCAGCTTGGGGACTAGCGGGGGGCTGTACAATGAGCAGTTCTTC. Its translation is CASSLGTSGGLYNEQFF.

The chain joins TRBV9 to TRBJ1-2, with D possibly TRBD1 on 6 matching bases. The CDR3 sequence is 15 residues long. V dropped 2 bases and J dropped 2 bases, with 13 bases sitting between them. Germline V lookup: CDR1 SGDLS, CDR2 YYNGEE. The CDR3 reads CASSVQGQGNYGYTF. As DNA, the CDR3 is TGTGCCAGCAGCGTCCAGGGGCAGGGAAACTATGGCTACACCTTC.

V gene TRBV15 combines with J gene TRBJ1-3; 7 bases fit TRBD1. The V gene end was trimmed by 6 bases and the J gene end by 6 bases; junction bases not matched to a gene: 8. The CDR3 consists of 14 residues. Germline CDR1 reads LNHNV; CDR2 reads YYDKDF (reference sequence). CDR3 DNA sequence: TGTGCCACCAGTAACGACAGGGACGTAAACACCATATATTTT. Protein product: CATSNDRDVNTIYF.

The chain recombines TRBV19 with TRBJ2-5; 8 bases are a match to TRBD2. The V and J ends lost 3 bases and 3 bases, in that order; junction bases with no gene match: 0. CDR1 and CDR2 (germline): LNHDA, SQIVND (reference sequence). The CDR3 contains 13 residues. The CDR3 DNA is TGTGCCAGTAGTATTAGCGGGAAAGAGACCCAGTACTTC. Translating it yields CASSISGKETQYF.

A remark on this clone: Within the sample, other DNA sequences also encode this same CDR3. The V and J genes are TRBV5-1 and TRBJ2-5; D is unresolved. The germline gives CDR1 SGHRS, CDR2 YFSETQ. Deletions cut 3 bases from V and 2 bases from J, with 8 bases between. CDR3 size: 13 residues. For the CDR3, the DNA is TGCGCCAGCAGCTCGCATGGACAAGAGACCCAGTACTTC. The encoded protein is CASSSHGQETQYF. Full variable domain (rest looked up from reference TRBV5-1 and TRBJ2-5): KAGVTQTPRYLIKTRGQQVTLSCSPISGHRSVSWYQQTPGQGLQFLFEYFSETQRNKGNFPGRFSGRQFSNSRSEMNVSTLELGDSALYLCASSSHGQETQYFGPGTRLLVL.

The rearrangement joins TRBV20-1 to TRBJ2-5, with TRBD2 as a possible D gene (6 bases). Germline values: CDR1 DFQATT, CDR2 SNEGSKA (reference sequence). This CDR3 has 13 residues. The ends were cut back, 3 bases at V and 3 bases at J, with 11 bases in the middle. CDR3 amino acids: CSASPPSEETQYF. The CDR3 DNA follows: TGCAGTGCTAGTCCGCCTAGCGAAGAGACCCAGTACTTC.

This clone turned up a few times. The CDR3 region is CASSEGHDAETQYF. The CDR3, as DNA: TGTGCCAGCAGTGAAGGGCACGACGCGGAGACCCAGTACTTC. The chain recombines TRBV2 with TRBJ2-5; D is ambiguous. The V and J ends lost 1 base and 5 bases respectively, with 11 bases between them. The CDR3 covers 14 residues. Germline lookup yields CDR1 SNHLY and CDR2 FYNNEI.

The genes are TRBV15 and TRBJ1-3; D possibly corresponds to TRBD1 (5 bases). This CDR3 spans 13 amino acids. Germline V CDR1 and CDR2: LNHNV, YYDKDF (reference sequence). The ends were cut back, 3 bases at V and 11 bases at J, with 14 bases in the middle. The CDR3 spells CATSRTEGTPIYF. The DNA of the CDR3 is TGTGCCACCAGCAGGACTGAGGGGACCCCCATATATTTT.

The chain is built from TRBV6-1 and TRBJ1-5; D remains unclear. Per the germline V gene, CDR1 is MNHNS and CDR2 is SASEGT. CDR3 size: 13 residues. V was pared by 3 bases and J by 7 bases, with 10 bases between. CDR3 sequence: CASSELGNQPQHF. CDR3 sequence (DNA): TGTGCCAGCAGTGAGTTAGGGAACCAGCCCCAGCATTTT.

This clone was picked up a small number of times. The chain recombines TRBV15 with TRBJ1-1; the D is unclear. Trimming took off 2 bases at V and 1 base at J, with 2 bases between the two ends. Looked up from germline, CDR1 is LNHNV and CDR2 is YYDKDF (reference sequence). The CDR3 runs to 12 residues. The DNA for the CDR3 is TGTGCCACCAGCAGACAGAACACTGAAGCTTTCTTT. It yields the protein CATSRQNTEAFF.

The chain links TRBV2 to TRBJ2-7, with D perhaps being TRBD1 or TRBD2 (5 bases each). This CDR3 region has 12 residues. Germline loops: CDR1 SNHLY, CDR2 FYNNEI. The ends were cut back, 6 bases at V and 0 bases at J, with 6 bases in the middle. The CDR3 nucleotides are TGTGCCAGCAGGGGGGTCTCCTACGAGCAGTACGTC. Amino acid sequence: CASRGVSYEQYV.

The chain recombines TRBV18 with TRBJ1-1; no clear D gene. The CDR3 sequence is 14 residues long. Germline V lookup: CDR1 KGHSH, CDR2 LQKENI. V was trimmed by 0 bases and J by 6 bases, leaving 11 bases between them. DNA for the CDR3: TGTGCCAGCTCACCACCGAACATGGAGCCTGAAGCTTTCTTT. Amino acids: CASSPPNMEPEAFF.

J is TRBJ1-4 and V is TRBV5-1; the D gene is possibly TRBD1 (5 bases). The germline V gene encodes CDR1 SGHRS and CDR2 YFSETQ. The length of the CDR3 is 13 residues. V lost 7 bases to trimming and J lost 7 bases, with 14 bases between them. This chain's CDR3 is CASCRDVGEKLFF. CDR3 nucleotide sequence: TGCGCCAGCTGCAGGGACGTCGGTGAAAAACTGTTTTTT.

Notes on this clone: At one end, the junction sequence differs from germline, possibly due to a read error. J is TRBJ2-3 and V is TRBV20-1; D gene unclear. The CDR3 covers 10 residues. Germline assignment: CDR1 DFQATT and CDR2 SNEGSKA (reference sequence). This CDR3 reads CSAFRTSAHF. The DNA for the CDR3 is TGCAGTGCCTTCCGGACCAGCGCACATTTT.

The rearrangement uses TRBV15 and TRBJ2-2, with D perhaps TRBD1 or TRBD2 (6 bases each). V lost 4 bases and J lost 10, with 13 bases in between. This CDR3 has 13 amino acids. In germline, CDR1 is LNHNV, CDR2 YYDKDF (reference sequence). Here the CDR3 reads CATSIRRGEELFF. The CDR3 DNA is TGTGCCACCAGCATCCGAAGGGGGGAGGAGCTGTTTTTT.

This clone was seen once. The V and J genes are TRBV6-1 and TRBJ2-3; 8 nucleotides match TRBD1. The V gene end was trimmed by 2 bases and the J gene end by 4 bases; junction bases not matched to a gene: 5. The length of the CDR3 is 15 residues. Germline CDR1 and CDR2: MNHNS and SASEGT. CDR3 in amino acids: CASSEPGQGSDTQYF. In DNA, the CDR3 is TGTGCCAGCAGTGAACCAGGACAGGGATCAGATACGCAGTATTTT.

The chain carries TRBV19 and TRBJ1-1; no firm D call. Trimming pared 8 bases from V and 4 bases from J, leaving 14 bases between. Per the germline V gene, CDR1 is LNHDA and CDR2 is SQIVND (reference sequence). CDR3 length equals 13 residues. The CDR3 sequence: CASYNGVGTEAFF. CDR3 DNA sequence: TGTGCCAGTTATAATGGGGTCGGCACTGAAGCTTTCTTT. Combining the CDR3 with reference TRBV19 and TRBJ1-1 gives the whole variable domain DGGITQSPKYLFRKEGQNVTLSCEQNLNHDAMYWYRQDPGQGLRLIYYSQIVNDFQKGDIAEGYSVSREKKESFPLTVTSAQKNPTAFYLCASYNGVGTEAFFGQGTRLTVV.

The genes are TRBV27 and TRBJ2-7; TRBD2 matches at 7 bases. The CDR3 length is 15 residues. Germline loops: CDR1 MNHEY, CDR2 SMNVEV (reference sequence). With V trimmed by 4 bases and J by 3 bases, 9 bases remained unmatched. This CDR3 reads CASSSARGSIYEQYF. The CDR3 coding sequence is TGTGCCAGCAGTTCAGCGCGCGGGAGCATCTACGAGCAGTACTTC.

Comment on this clone: The sample has other DNA sequences that encode this CDR3 too. The rearrangement joins TRBV7-9 to TRBJ2-3, with D maybe TRBD1 (5 bases). V gave up 1 base and J gave up 2 bases, with 13 bases separating them. CDR1 and CDR2 from the germline V gene are SEHNR and FQNEAQ (reference sequence). The CDR3 runs to 16 residues. The CDR3 loop is CASSLGVEGHTDTQYF. The CDR3 DNA follows: TGTGCCAGCAGCTTAGGGGTAGAAGGACACACAGATACGCAGTATTTT.